This T cell receptor (beta chain) was sequenced in a study of shared clonotypes between healthy human individuals. Study results and limitations: Naive CD4 clonotypes were shared across several donors at about 5%. Rarefaction demonstrated incomplete sorted-subset sequencing despite large depth.

The run depth of the assay was deep. When replicate PCRs were run on sorted subsets, they used 200 to 250 ng DNA, tens of thousands of T cell genomes. Only in-frame clones appear in the TCRdb table, and some are missing; sequencing was by immunoSEQ multiplex PCR. The sample comprises a few million clones, over 85% of which are singletons, and under 0.45% rests with the top ten. Germline CDR1 is MGHRA and CDR2 is YSYEKL. This CDR3 has 17 residues. Trimming left V 0 bases short and J 5 bases short, with 19 bases between. As concerns this clone: Its antigen is as yet unknown.

This chain uses TRBV4-1 with TRBJ2-5, with D possibly being TRBD2 (5 bases). The sequenced sample was naive CD4+ T cells from PBMCs. Subset here: CD45RA+ positively selected. The sequence was collected from a man aged 18 to 30 in good health. Some clones in this sample may be carry-over from other donors' samples. For the CDR3, the DNA is TGCGCCAGCAGCCAAGACTGGAGGTCAGAAACGAGGGAGACCCAGTACTTC. The encoded protein is CASSQDWRSETRETQYF.